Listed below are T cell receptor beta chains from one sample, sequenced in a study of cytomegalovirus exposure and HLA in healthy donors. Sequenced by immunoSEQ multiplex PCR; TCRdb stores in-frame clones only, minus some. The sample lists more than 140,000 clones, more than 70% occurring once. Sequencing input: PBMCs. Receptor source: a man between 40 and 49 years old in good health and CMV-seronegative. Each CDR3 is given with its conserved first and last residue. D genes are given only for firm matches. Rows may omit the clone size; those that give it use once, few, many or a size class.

CDR3 DNA: TGCGCCAGCAGCCCCGACGGGGGGGGAAACACCATATATTTT; CDR3 protein: CASSPDGGGNTIYF; J gene: TRBJ1-3; V gene: TRBV5-1; D gene: .; clone size: .
CDR3 DNA: TGCGCCAGCAGCCAAGCAGGACTAGCGGGGGGGCGGGGCACCGGGGAGCTGTTTTTT; CDR3 protein: CASSQAGLAGGRGTGELFF; J gene: TRBJ2-2; V gene: TRBV4-1; D gene: TRBD2; clone size: .
CDR3 DNA: TGTGCCAGCAGTCCTACCGACAGGGCTCAGCCCCAGCATTTT; CDR3 protein: CASSPTDRAQPQHF; J gene: TRBJ1-5; V gene: TRBV6-1; D gene: TRBD1; clone size: .
CDR3 DNA: TGTGCCAGCAGCTTTGGCGGACAGGGCTCCCCCTACGAGCAGTACTTC; CDR3 protein: CASSFGGQGSPYEQYF; J gene: TRBJ2-7; V gene: TRBV5-4; D gene: TRBD1; clone size: .
CDR3 DNA: TGTGCCTGGAGTAGGTTTTTAGCGGGGTCGGAGGATACGCAGTATTTT; CDR3 protein: CAWSRFLAGSEDTQYF; J gene: TRBJ2-3; V gene: TRBV30; D gene: TRBD2; clone size: few
CDR3 DNA: TGCGCCAGCAGCCCAGGACTAGCGGGTTCCCAAGAGACCCAGTACTTC; CDR3 protein: CASSPGLAGSQETQYF; J gene: TRBJ2-5; V gene: TRBV5-1; D gene: TRBD2; clone size: once
CDR3 DNA: TGTGCCAGCAGCCACGGACAGGACGGAGAGACCCAGTACTTC; CDR3 protein: CASSHGQDGETQYF; J gene: TRBJ2-5; V gene: TRBV7-3; D gene: TRBD1; clone size: .
CDR3 DNA: TGTGCCAGCAGCTTAGTCCCTAGGCCAGCCGGAGGAAACACCATATATTTT; CDR3 protein: CASSLVPRPAGGNTIYF; J gene: TRBJ1-3; V gene: TRBV7-9; D gene: .; clone size: .
CDR3 DNA: TGTGCCAGCAGTTCCCTACGGGTGAACACTGAAGCTTTCTTT; CDR3 protein: CASSSLRVNTEAFF; J gene: TRBJ1-1; V gene: TRBV28; D gene: .; clone size: .
CDR3 DNA: TGCGCCAGCAGCCCCTTTGGGACAGGGAGGGATGAAAAACTGTTTTTT; CDR3 protein: CASSPFGTGRDEKLFF; J gene: TRBJ1-4; V gene: TRBV4-1; D gene: TRBD1; clone size: .
CDR3 DNA: TGTGCCAGCAGCCAACGGGACATGACCTACGAGCAGTACTTC; CDR3 protein: CASSQRDMTYEQYF; J gene: TRBJ2-7; V gene: TRBV7-9; D gene: .; clone size: .
CDR3 DNA: TGCGCCAGGACGACGGAGGGCGCCTACGAGCAGTACTTC; CDR3 protein: CARTTEGAYEQYF; J gene: TRBJ2-7; V gene: TRBV5-1; D gene: .; clone size: .
CDR3 DNA: TGTGCCAGCACCCCGGACAGACCCCTGAGAAGGGGCTACACCTTC; CDR3 protein: CASTPDRPLRRGYTF; J gene: TRBJ1-2; V gene: TRBV7-2; D gene: .; clone size: .
CDR3 DNA: TGTGCCAGCAGCTTGGAGACAGGGGTAAATGAAAAACTGTTTTTT; CDR3 protein: CASSLETGVNEKLFF; J gene: TRBJ1-4; V gene: TRBV5-6; D gene: TRBD1; clone size: .
CDR3 DNA: TGTGCCTGGAACCCCAGGTCCAGGGAAGCTTTCTTT; CDR3 protein: CAWNPRSREAFF; J gene: TRBJ1-1; V gene: TRBV30; D gene: .; clone size: .
CDR3 DNA: TGTGCCAGCAGTGAAGGCAGGGGAAATTGGTGGACTGAAGCTTTCTTT; CDR3 protein: CASSEGRGNWWTEAFF; J gene: TRBJ1-1; V gene: TRBV6-1; D gene: .; clone size: .
CDR3 DNA: TGTGCCAGCAGCTCGGACTCCTATAAGACCCAGTACTTC; CDR3 protein: CASSSDSYKTQYF; J gene: TRBJ2-5; V gene: TRBV5-4; D gene: .; clone size: .
CDR3 DNA: TGCAGCGTTGAGTGGGGCAGCTCTGGAAACACCATATATTTT; CDR3 protein: CSVEWGSSGNTIYF; J gene: TRBJ1-3; V gene: TRBV29-1; D gene: .; clone size: .
CDR3 DNA: TGTGCCAGCAGCTATGACAGGGGAGGGTACGAGCAGTACTTC; CDR3 protein: CASSYDRGGYEQYF; J gene: TRBJ2-7; V gene: TRBV5-6; D gene: .; clone size: .
CDR3 DNA: TGTGCCAGCAGTGCGACAGGGAAAGAGACCCAGTACTTC; CDR3 protein: CASSATGKETQYF; J gene: TRBJ2-5; V gene: TRBV6-6; D gene: TRBD1; clone size: .
CDR3 DNA: TGTGCCAGCAGTGAAGTCGTCGGTAGCGGGGGGAAGCCAGATACGCAGTATTTT; CDR3 protein: CASSEVVGSGGKPDTQYF; J gene: TRBJ2-3; V gene: TRBV2; D gene: TRBD2; clone size: .
CDR3 DNA: TGTGCCAGCAGCCCTCCGGACAGGGGAGGGACCGGGGAGCTGTTTTTT; CDR3 protein: CASSPPDRGGTGELFF; J gene: TRBJ2-2; V gene: TRBV9; D gene: TRBD1; clone size: .
CDR3 DNA: TGTGCCAGCAGTTTAGTGGCGGGGGGGCCCTACGAGCAGTACTTC; CDR3 protein: CASSLVAGGPYEQYF; J gene: TRBJ2-7; V gene: TRBV27; D gene: TRBD2; clone size: .
CDR3 DNA: TGTGCCAGCAGTCATCACAGTATGCAGACCCAGTACTTC; CDR3 protein: CASSHHSMQTQYF; J gene: TRBJ2-5; V gene: TRBV25-1; D gene: .; clone size: .
CDR3 DNA: TGTGCCAGCAGCGGCTGGACAGGGACTGGAAACACCATATATTTT; CDR3 protein: CASSGWTGTGNTIYF; J gene: TRBJ1-3; V gene: TRBV9; D gene: TRBD1; clone size: .
CDR3 DNA: TGCGCCAGCAGACCCGGACTAACGGAGACCCAGTACTTC; CDR3 protein: CASRPGLTETQYF; J gene: TRBJ2-5; V gene: TRBV5-1; D gene: .; clone size: .
CDR3 DNA: TGCGCCAGCAGCTTGGGGCAGGGGGTCCCCTACGAGCAGTACTTC; CDR3 protein: CASSLGQGVPYEQYF; J gene: TRBJ2-7; V gene: TRBV5-1; D gene: TRBD1; clone size: .
CDR3 DNA: TGCAGTGCTAGGTACGGGTGCGAAGCTTTCTTT; CDR3 protein: CSARYGCEAFF; J gene: TRBJ1-1; V gene: TRBV20-1; D gene: .; clone size: .
CDR3 DNA: TGCAGCGTTGGAGGGCGCGAGCAGTACTTC; CDR3 protein: CSVGGREQYF; J gene: TRBJ2-7; V gene: TRBV29-1; D gene: .; clone size: few
CDR3 DNA: TGTGCCACTAAGAGGGCGGGGGGGCCGGACGAGCAGTACTTC; CDR3 protein: CATKRAGGPDEQYF; J gene: TRBJ2-7; V gene: TRBV19; D gene: TRBD2; clone size: once
CDR3 DNA: TGTGCCAGCACCTTGGGCCAGGGTGCCGTTCGCGAGCAGTTCTTC; CDR3 protein: CASTLGQGAVREQFF; J gene: TRBJ2-1; V gene: TRBV7-9; D gene: .; clone size: .
CDR3 DNA: TGCGCCAGCAGCCGCGGGACAGGGGAGCGGAATGAAAAACTGTTTTTT; CDR3 protein: CASSRGTGERNEKLFF; J gene: TRBJ1-4; V gene: TRBV4-1; D gene: TRBD1; clone size: .
CDR3 DNA: TGTGCCAGCAGTTTGGCAGGCACCTCCCCCTACGAGCAGTACTTC; CDR3 protein: CASSLAGTSPYEQYF; J gene: TRBJ2-7; V gene: TRBV28; D gene: .; clone size: .
CDR3 DNA: TGTGCCAGCAGTTACTTGGGACAGGGCTCCTACGAGCAGTACTTC; CDR3 protein: CASSYLGQGSYEQYF; J gene: TRBJ2-7; V gene: TRBV6-5; D gene: TRBD1; clone size: .
CDR3 DNA: TGTGCCAGCAGCGAAGCACGGGGGCAGTACTTC; CDR3 protein: CASSEARGQYF; J gene: TRBJ2-7; V gene: TRBV2; D gene: .; clone size: few
CDR3 DNA: TGTGCTAGTGGTTTGGGGGACAGGGGCAGATCACCCCTCCACTTT; CDR3 protein: CASGLGDRGRSPLHF; J gene: TRBJ1-6; V gene: TRBV12-5; D gene: TRBD1; clone size: .
CDR3 DNA: TGTGCCAGTAGTAAAAGACAGGGAGGACAGCCCCAGCATTTT; CDR3 protein: CASSKRQGGQPQHF; J gene: TRBJ1-5; V gene: TRBV19; D gene: TRBD1; clone size: .
CDR3 DNA: TGTGCCAGCAGCCTCGTTTCAAGCGGGGTATTCACTAGCTCTGGGGCCAACGTCCTGACTTTC; CDR3 protein: CASSLVSSGVFTSSGANVLTF; J gene: TRBJ2-6; V gene: TRBV7-6; D gene: TRBD2; clone size: .
CDR3 DNA: TGTGCCAGCACCTGGGACTTACCGAGGAACACCGGGGAGCTGTTTTTT; CDR3 protein: CASTWDLPRNTGELFF; J gene: TRBJ2-2; V gene: TRBV28; D gene: .; clone size: once
CDR3 DNA: TGTGCCAGCAGCTTGGGGCAGGGGAATTCACCCCTCCACTTT; CDR3 protein: CASSLGQGNSPLHF; J gene: TRBJ1-6; V gene: TRBV5-8; D gene: .; clone size: .
CDR3 DNA: TGTGCCAGCAGCCCTCAGGGGAACAGGAGAGAAGAAGCTTTCTTT; CDR3 protein: CASSPQGNRREEAFF; J gene: TRBJ1-1; V gene: TRBV9; D gene: .; clone size: .
CDR3 DNA: TGTGCCAGCAGCCCTGGCACTCAGCCCCAGCATTTT; CDR3 protein: CASSPGTQPQHF; J gene: TRBJ1-5; V gene: TRBV6-5; D gene: .; clone size: .
CDR3 DNA: TGTGCCAGCAGTCCTCGACAGGGCCATGAGCAGTTCTTC; CDR3 protein: CASSPRQGHEQFF; J gene: TRBJ2-1; V gene: TRBV6-4; D gene: TRBD1; clone size: .
CDR3 DNA: TGTGCCAGCAGCTTTTCCACAGGGACATATGGCTACACCTTC; CDR3 protein: CASSFSTGTYGYTF; J gene: TRBJ1-2; V gene: TRBV11-1; D gene: .; clone size: .
CDR3 DNA: TGCGCCAGCAGCTTGGGGCCCAGGGGGCCAGCTAATGAAAAACTGTTTTTT; CDR3 protein: CASSLGPRGPANEKLFF; J gene: TRBJ1-4; V gene: TRBV5-1; D gene: TRBD1; clone size: .
CDR3 DNA: TGTGCCAGCAGTCCCGGGTCAGGGGGCTACGAGCAGTACTTC; CDR3 protein: CASSPGSGGYEQYF; J gene: TRBJ2-7; V gene: TRBV6-6; D gene: TRBD1; clone size: .
CDR3 DNA: TGTGCCAGCAGGGACAGGGTCAATCAGCCCCAGCATTTT; CDR3 protein: CASRDRVNQPQHF; J gene: TRBJ1-5; V gene: TRBV2; D gene: TRBD1; clone size: .
CDR3 DNA: TGCAGCGTTGCTGGGTTGGACAGGACATCCTACAATGAGCAGTTCTTC; CDR3 protein: CSVAGLDRTSYNEQFF; J gene: TRBJ2-1; V gene: TRBV29-1; D gene: TRBD1; clone size: .
CDR3 DNA: TGTGCCAGCAGCAAAAGGGGGGGACAGGGAGGAAACACCATATATTTT; CDR3 protein: CASSKRGGQGGNTIYF; J gene: TRBJ1-3; V gene: TRBV21-1; D gene: .; clone size: .
CDR3 DNA: TGCGCCAGCACCCCTAACACAGGGTCTGGAAACACCATATATTTT; CDR3 protein: CASTPNTGSGNTIYF; J gene: TRBJ1-3; V gene: TRBV5-1; D gene: .; clone size: .
CDR3 DNA: TGTGCCAGCAGTTACGATAGGAACACTGAAGCTTTCTTT; CDR3 protein: CASSYDRNTEAFF; J gene: TRBJ1-1; V gene: TRBV6-5; D gene: .; clone size: many
CDR3 DNA: TGTGCCAGCAGTGAAGCGAGGGGTCTAGCGGGGTCCTCCTACGAGCAGTACTTC; CDR3 protein: CASSEARGLAGSSYEQYF; J gene: TRBJ2-7; V gene: TRBV6-1; D gene: TRBD2; clone size: .
CDR3 DNA: TGTGCCAGCAGCCTCACAGGGGTTGGAAACACCATATATTTT; CDR3 protein: CASSLTGVGNTIYF; J gene: TRBJ1-3; V gene: TRBV6-1; D gene: TRBD1; clone size: .
CDR3 DNA: TGTGCCAGCAGTGGGCAGGGTAATTACCCTGTGGCTTTCTTT; CDR3 protein: CASSGQGNYPVAFF; J gene: TRBJ1-1; V gene: TRBV6-5; D gene: .; clone size: .
CDR3 DNA: TGTGCCAGCAGCCCTGCGGGGGGAAATGAAGCTTTCTTT; CDR3 protein: CASSPAGGNEAFF; J gene: TRBJ1-1; V gene: TRBV7-9; D gene: .; clone size: .
CDR3 DNA: TGTGCCAGCAGTTTAGGACTCAAAGTCCAAGAGACCCAGTACTTC; CDR3 protein: CASSLGLKVQETQYF; J gene: TRBJ2-5; V gene: TRBV6-5; D gene: .; clone size: .
CDR3 DNA: TGTGCCAGCATGCCATCCGGGACAGGGGGCGACGCGGATGAAAAACTGTTTTTT; CDR3 protein: CASMPSGTGGDADEKLFF; J gene: TRBJ1-4; V gene: TRBV28; D gene: TRBD1; clone size: .
CDR3 DNA: TGCGCCAGCAGCCTGAGAGCAACTAATGAAAAACTGTTTTTT; CDR3 protein: CASSLRATNEKLFF; J gene: TRBJ1-4; V gene: TRBV5-1; D gene: .; clone size: .
CDR3 DNA: TGTGCCAGCAGCTTACTAAGCTCCTACGAGCAGTACTTC; CDR3 protein: CASSLLSSYEQYF; J gene: TRBJ2-7; V gene: TRBV5-8; D gene: .; clone size: few
CDR3 DNA: TGTGCCAGCAGGCGTACCGGAGCCACAGATACGCAGTATTTT; CDR3 protein: CASRRTGATDTQYF; J gene: TRBJ2-3; V gene: TRBV14; D gene: .; clone size: .